These 25 T cell receptor beta chains share one sample of origin, sequenced in a study of blood T cell repertoires in COVID-19. Some clones are missing from TCRdb's copy, which holds only in-frame ones; the method was immunoSEQ multiplex PCR. Of 150,000 to 200,000 clones detected, around 85% appear once; the ten largest clones hold 2.1%. The sample consisted of peripheral blood. These receptors originate from a man aged 65-85 years with active or convalescent COVID-19.

The chain joins TRBV5-4 to TRBJ2-7; D perhaps matches TRBD2 (5 bases). V lost 0 bases and J 7 bases, leaving 11 bases between the germline ends. The germline gives CDR1 SGHNT, CDR2 YYREEE (reference sequence). The CDR3 loop spans 13 amino acids. The CDR3 nucleotides read TGTGCCAGCAGCTTGGCTGGATTAGCGGAGCAGTACTTC. Translating it yields CASSLAGLAEQYF. Filled out from reference TRBV5-4 and TRBJ2-7, the complete variable domain reads ETGVTQSPTHLIKTRGQQVTLRCSSQSGHNTVSWYQQALGQGPQFIFQYYREEENGRGNFPPRFSGLQFPNYSSELNVNALELDDSALYLCASSLAGLAEQYFGPGTRLTVT.

The chain is built from TRBV28 and TRBJ1-2, with a tentative D call TRBD1 (5 bases). Germline-derived CDR1 and CDR2 are MDHEN and SYDVKM. V was pared by 1 base and J by 7 bases, with 13 bases between. This CDR3 region has 14 residues. For the CDR3, the DNA is TGTGCCAGCAGTTTATTCGGGGGTTTCGGTGGCTACACCTTC. Translated: CASSLFGGFGGYTF.

CDR3 sequence reads: CASSRALRGDYGYTF. DNA of the CDR3: TGTGCCAGCAGCCGCGCACTCAGGGGCGACTATGGCTACACCTTC. This sequence joins TRBV13 and TRBJ1-2; a weak D match, TRBD1 (6 bases). The CDR3 has 15 residues. Trimming pared 5 bases from V and 3 bases from J, leaving 16 bases between. Per the germline V gene, CDR1 is PRHDT and CDR2 is FYEKMQ (reference sequence).

This chain uses TRBV25-1 with TRBJ1-2; D may be TRBD1 (6 bases). With 8 bases removed from V and 3 bases from J, the gap between germline ends came to 22 bases. This CDR3 spans 16 amino acids. CDR1 is MGHDK, CDR2 SYGVNS, per germline. In DNA, the CDR3 is TGTGCCAGCTCTCTCAGCGGGACACCCAGGGACTATGGCTACACCTTC. Translating gives CASSLSGTPRDYGYTF.

V is TRBV30 and J is TRBJ2-6; D is perhaps TRBD1 (5 bases). The germline CDR1 and CDR2 sequences are GTSNPN and SVGIG (reference sequence). The CDR3 has 17 residues. V gave up 1 base and J gave up 3 bases, with 16 bases separating them. The CDR3 DNA follows: TGTGCCTGGAGTGCGTCTTGGGGCATTGGTGGGGCCAACGTCCTGACTTTC. This encodes CAWSASWGIGGANVLTF.

This clone turned up a few times. The chain joins TRBV10-3 to TRBJ1-3; unclear D gene. The CDR3 runs 14 residues. Trimming removed 8 bases at V and 0 bases at J, with 11 bases between. Germline V gives CDR1 ENHRY, CDR2 SYGVKD. CDR3 region: CAIAESSSGNTIYF. CDR3 in DNA: TGTGCCATCGCCGAATCGAGCTCTGGAAACACCATATATTTT.

The rearrangement links TRBV27 to TRBJ2-5; no clear D gene. The CDR3 covers 12 residues. CDR1 is MNHEY, CDR2 SMNVEV, per germline (reference sequence). V shed 1 base and J shed 4 bases, with 4 bases lying between them. CDR3 loop: CASSLYGETQYF. CDR3 coding DNA: TGTGCCAGCAGTTTATACGGAGAGACCCAGTACTTC.

The chain carries TRBV10-3 and TRBJ2-2; the D is unclear. The CDR3 runs 15 residues. Germline V gene sequence: CDR1 ENHRY, CDR2 SYGVKD. V was trimmed by 6 bases and J by 2 bases, leaving 13 bases between them. The CDR3 sequence is CAIRPSERNTGELFF. The CDR3 DNA sequence: TGTGCCATCAGGCCCTCGGAGAGAAACACCGGGGAGCTGTTTTTT.

DNA of the CDR3: TGCGCCAGCAGCCCGGGAATCAATCAGCCCCAGCATTTT. Its protein product is CASSPGINQPQHF. V gene TRBV5-1 combines with J gene TRBJ1-5; no reliable D call. Germline lookup yields CDR1 SGHRS and CDR2 YFSETQ. The length of the CDR3 is 13 residues. V was pared by 4 bases and J by 3 bases, with 8 bases between.

The J gene is TRBJ2-2, the V gene TRBV24-1; D not certain. V lost 9 bases, J lost 0 bases, and 7 bases lay in between. Germline CDR1 KGHDR, CDR2 SFDVKD. The CDR3 extends over 13 amino acids. In nucleotides, the CDR3 is TGTGCCACCGGCGGTCCGAACACCGGGGAGCTGTTTTTT. It is translated as CATGGPNTGELFF.

The genes are TRBV6-5 and TRBJ2-2; D is ambiguous. Trimming cost V 8 bases and J 8 bases, with 9 bases left between them. The CDR3 has 11 amino acids. From germline, CDR1 is MNHEY and CDR2 SVGAGI. CDR3 nucleotides: TGTGCCAGCTACTCCCCAGGGGAGCTGTTTTTT. Translating it yields CASYSPGELFF.

The chain combines TRBV5-6 with TRBJ2-2; possibly TRBD1 for D (5 bases). The germline V and J ends were trimmed by 3 bases and 6 bases, with 15 bases remaining between them. The CDR3 runs to 15 residues. Germline CDR1 and CDR2: SGHDT and YYEEEE. The CDR3 region is CASSYRAGFAGELFF. In DNA form, the CDR3 reads TGTGCCAGCAGCTATCGGGCAGGGTTCGCCGGGGAGCTGTTTTTT. Based on the CDR3 plus reference TRBV5-6 and TRBJ2-2, the full variable domain is DAGVTQSPTHLIKTRGQQVTLRCSPKSGHDTVSWYQQALGQGPQFIFQYYEEEERQRGNFPDRFSGHQFPNYSSELNVNALLLGDSALYLCASSYRAGFAGELFFGEGSRLTVL.

The genes are TRBV28 and TRBJ1-5, with 8 bases identical to TRBD1. The trim removed 5 bases at V and 3 bases at J, leaving 6 bases unmatched. This CDR3 spans 15 amino acids. CDR1 and CDR2 from the germline V gene are MDHEN and SYDVKM. The CDR3 sequence: CASSLRQGNNQPQHF. The CDR3 DNA sequence: TGTGCCAGCAGTCTCAGACAGGGGAACAATCAGCCCCAGCATTTT.

The chain recombines TRBV7-8 with TRBJ1-3, with D uncertain. V lost 3 bases, J lost 0 bases, and 9 bases lay in between. The CDR3 is 15 amino acids. Germline assignment: CDR1 SGHVS and CDR2 FQNEAQ. The CDR3 region has the DNA TGTGCCAGCAGCTTGTGGCGGTTCTCTGGAAACACCATATATTTT. This gives the protein CASSLWRFSGNTIYF.

This chain uses TRBV29-1 with TRBJ1-2; possibly TRBD1 for D (6 bases). Germline CDR1 reads SQVTM; CDR2 reads ANQGSEA. This CDR3 spans 16 amino acids. Trimming took 5 bases from V and 0 from J, leaving 19 bases between them. Here the CDR3 reads CSVIGGGGQANYGYTF. The CDR3 coding sequence is TGCAGCGTTATCGGAGGGGGGGGCCAAGCTAACTATGGCTACACCTTC.

This chain links TRBV7-2 with TRBJ1-6; the D is unclear. Trimming took 5 bases from V and 7 from J, leaving 12 bases between them. The CDR3 has 14 amino acids. Germline values: CDR1 SGHTA, CDR2 FQGNSA. CDR3 DNA: TGTGCCAGCAGCCACTCCGGAGCCAATTCACCCCTCCACTTT. Encoded protein: CASSHSGANSPLHF.

The chain recombines TRBV24-1 with TRBJ1-2; no clear D. V dropped 4 bases and J dropped 2 bases, with 13 bases sitting between them. The CDR3 contains 15 residues. CDR1 and CDR2 from the germline V gene are KGHDR and SFDVKD. CDR3 bases: TGTGCCACCAGTGACTCTGTTGAGGGCAACTATGGCTACACCTTC. Residues: CATSDSVEGNYGYTF.

The chain combines TRBV15 with TRBJ2-5; D unclear. With 1 base removed from V and 6 bases from J, the gap between germline ends came to 9 bases. The CDR3 has 13 amino acids. The germline V gene has CDR1 LNHNV and CDR2 YYDKDF (reference sequence). CDR3 sequence: CATSRANPQTQYF. CDR3 DNA: TGTGCCACCAGCAGAGCTAACCCCCAGACCCAGTACTTC.

The chain recombines TRBV6-5 with TRBJ1-1; a possible D gene is TRBD1 (6 bases). V gave up 2 bases and J gave up 6 bases, with 13 bases separating them. Germline V gene data show CDR1 as MNHEY and CDR2 as SVGAGI. The CDR3 contains 14 residues. CDR3 nucleotides: TGTGCCAGCAGTTACGGGGGCCGCCGGCCTGAAGCTTTCTTT. Amino acid sequence: CASSYGGRRPEAFF.

The chain links TRBV6-2 or TRBV6-3 to TRBJ2-2; 10 positions agree with TRBD2. The CDR3 loop spans 18 amino acids. V was clipped by 4 bases and J by 0 bases; unmatched bases: 8. Germline V lookup: CDR1 MNHEY, CDR2 SVGEGT. CDR3 residues: CASSSRLAGKTNTGELFF. The CDR3, as DNA: TGTGCCAGCAGTTCCCGACTAGCGGGCAAAACGAACACCGGGGAGCTGTTTTTT.

The gene calls are TRBV5-4 and TRBJ1-6; 7 bases line up with TRBD1. The CDR3 runs 14 residues. Losses at the gene ends were 4 bases for V and 8 bases for J; bases not matched to a gene: 6. Germline CDR1 reads SGHNT; CDR2 reads YYREEE (reference sequence). CDR3 sequence reads: CASSPDRAHSPLHF. CDR3 DNA: TGTGCCAGCAGCCCAGACAGGGCCCATTCACCCCTCCACTTT.

The chain recombines TRBV7-2 with TRBJ1-1; D is ambiguous. V lost 2 bases to trimming and J lost 1 base, with 11 bases between them. The germline gives CDR1 SGHTA, CDR2 FQGNSA. CDR3 length: 15 residues. The CDR3 here is CASSLSALTNTEAFF. The CDR3, as DNA: TGTGCCAGCAGCTTAAGTGCGCTAACGAACACTGAAGCTTTCTTT.

The rearrangement uses TRBV5-1 and TRBJ1-4, with D perhaps TRBD1 (5 bases). Trimming took off 5 bases at V and 7 bases at J, with 24 bases between the two ends. Germline CDR1 is SGHRS and CDR2 is YFSETQ. This CDR3 comprises 17 residues. The CDR3 coding sequence is TGCGCCAGCAGGTCAGACTATTCGCGTGGGACTGGTGAAAAACTGTTTTTT. Protein product: CASRSDYSRGTGEKLFF.

The chain has TRBV7-6 and TRBJ2-3; possible D gene TRBD1, 6 bases. Germline assignment: CDR1 SGHVS and CDR2 FNYEAQ. This CDR3 spans 15 amino acids. V lost 0 bases, J lost 2 bases, and 9 bases lay in between. CDR3: CASSLAWGPTDTQYF. Here the CDR3 DNA reads TGTGCCAGCAGCTTAGCTTGGGGGCCCACAGATACGCAGTATTTT.

The V call is TRBV5-1, the J call TRBJ1-6; 10 nucleotides match TRBD1. Germline V CDR1 and CDR2: SGHRS, YFSETQ. With 4 bases clipped from V and 13 bases from J, the junction kept 5 bases outside the gene matches. The CDR3 sequence is 13 residues long. Here the CDR3 reads CASSGGQGSPLHF. The DNA of the CDR3 is TGCGCCAGCAGCGGGGGACAGGGGTCGCCCCTCCACTTT.